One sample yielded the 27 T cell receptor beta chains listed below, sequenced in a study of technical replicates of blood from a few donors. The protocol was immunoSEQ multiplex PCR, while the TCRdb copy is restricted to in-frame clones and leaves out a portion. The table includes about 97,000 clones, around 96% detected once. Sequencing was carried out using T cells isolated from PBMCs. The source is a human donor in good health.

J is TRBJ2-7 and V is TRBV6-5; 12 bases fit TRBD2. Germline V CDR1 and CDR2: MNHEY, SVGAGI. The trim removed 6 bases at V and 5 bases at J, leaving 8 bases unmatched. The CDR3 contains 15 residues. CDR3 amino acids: CASRPTSGSTHEQYF. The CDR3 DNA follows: TGTGCCAGCAGACCGACTAGCGGGAGCACCCACGAGCAGTACTTC.

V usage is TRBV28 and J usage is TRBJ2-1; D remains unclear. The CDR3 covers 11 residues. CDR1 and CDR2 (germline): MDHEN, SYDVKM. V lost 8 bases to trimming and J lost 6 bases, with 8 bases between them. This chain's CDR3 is CASAQINEQFF. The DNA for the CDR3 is TGTGCCAGCGCCCAGATCAATGAGCAGTTCTTC.

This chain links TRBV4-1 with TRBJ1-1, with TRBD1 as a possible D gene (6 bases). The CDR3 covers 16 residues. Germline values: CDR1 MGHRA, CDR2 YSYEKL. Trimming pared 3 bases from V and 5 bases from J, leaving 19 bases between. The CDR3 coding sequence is TGCGCCAGCAGCCATGGGGGGGCAGGCCCTCGGACTGAAGCTTTCTTT. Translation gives CASSHGGAGPRTEAFF.

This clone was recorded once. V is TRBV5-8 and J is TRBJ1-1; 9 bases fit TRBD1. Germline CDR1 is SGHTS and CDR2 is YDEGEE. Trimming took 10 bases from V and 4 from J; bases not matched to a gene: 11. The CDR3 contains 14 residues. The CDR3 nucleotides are TGTGCCCCTGATTCCGGGACAGGGCCCACTGAAGCTTTCTTT. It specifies CAPDSGTGPTEAFF.

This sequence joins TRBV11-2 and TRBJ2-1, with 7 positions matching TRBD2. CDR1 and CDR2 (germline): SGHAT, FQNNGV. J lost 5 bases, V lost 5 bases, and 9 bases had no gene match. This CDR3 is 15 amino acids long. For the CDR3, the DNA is TGTGCCAGCAGCCTAGGACTAGGGCGTAACAATGAGCAGTTCTTC. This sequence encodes CASSLGLGRNNEQFF.

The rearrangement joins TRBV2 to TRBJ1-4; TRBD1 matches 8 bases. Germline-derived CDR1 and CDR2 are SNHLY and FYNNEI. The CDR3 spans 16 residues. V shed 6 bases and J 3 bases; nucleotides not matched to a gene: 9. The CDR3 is CASRDAGGPSNEKLFF. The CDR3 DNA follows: TGTGCCAGCAGAGATGCAGGGGGCCCCTCTAATGAAAAACTGTTTTTT.

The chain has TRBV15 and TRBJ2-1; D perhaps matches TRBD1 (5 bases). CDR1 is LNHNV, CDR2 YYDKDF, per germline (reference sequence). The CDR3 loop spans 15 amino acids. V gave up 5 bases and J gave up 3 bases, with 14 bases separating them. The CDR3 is CATSRRQTLYNEQFF. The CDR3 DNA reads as TGTGCCACCAGCCGCCGACAGACTCTCTACAATGAGCAGTTCTTC.

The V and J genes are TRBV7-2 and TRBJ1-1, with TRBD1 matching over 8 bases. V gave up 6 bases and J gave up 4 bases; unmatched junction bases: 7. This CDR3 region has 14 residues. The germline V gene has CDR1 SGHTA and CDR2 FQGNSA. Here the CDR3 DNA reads TGTGCCAGCAGTTTATGGACAGGGACCACTGAAGCTTTCTTT. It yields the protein CASSLWTGTTEAFF.

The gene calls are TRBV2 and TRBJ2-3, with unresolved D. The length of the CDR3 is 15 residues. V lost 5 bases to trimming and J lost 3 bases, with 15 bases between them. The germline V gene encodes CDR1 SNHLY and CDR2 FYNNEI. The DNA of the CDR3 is TGTGCCAGCAGTTTTAGTACTACAAAGACAGATACGCAGTATTTT. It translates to CASSFSTTKTDTQYF.

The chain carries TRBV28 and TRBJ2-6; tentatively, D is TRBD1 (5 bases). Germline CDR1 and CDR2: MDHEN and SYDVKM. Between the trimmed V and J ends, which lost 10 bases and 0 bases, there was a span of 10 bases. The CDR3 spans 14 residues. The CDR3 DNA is TGTGCCACCTCCAGGGACTCTGGGGCCAACGTCCTGACTTTC. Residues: CATSRDSGANVLTF.

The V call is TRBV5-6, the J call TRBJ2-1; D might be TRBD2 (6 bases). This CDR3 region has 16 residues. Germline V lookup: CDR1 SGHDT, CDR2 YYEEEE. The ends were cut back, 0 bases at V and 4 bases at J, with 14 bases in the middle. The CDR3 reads CASSLEFSGPYNEQFF. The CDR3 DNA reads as TGTGCCAGCAGCTTGGAGTTTAGCGGACCTTACAATGAGCAGTTCTTC.

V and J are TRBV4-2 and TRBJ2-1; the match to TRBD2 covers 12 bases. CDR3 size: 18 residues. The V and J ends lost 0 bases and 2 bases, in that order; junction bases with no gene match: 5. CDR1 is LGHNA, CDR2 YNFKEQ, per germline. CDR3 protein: CASSQETSGRGTYNEQFF. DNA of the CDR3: TGTGCCAGCAGCCAAGAGACTAGCGGGAGAGGGACCTACAATGAGCAGTTCTTC.

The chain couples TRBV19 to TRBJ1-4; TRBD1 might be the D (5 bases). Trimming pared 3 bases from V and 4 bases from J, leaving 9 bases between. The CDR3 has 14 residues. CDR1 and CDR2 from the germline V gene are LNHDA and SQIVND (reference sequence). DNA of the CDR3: TGTGCCAGTAGTATGGGAGGGGTTAATGAAAAACTGTTTTTT. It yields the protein CASSMGGVNEKLFF.

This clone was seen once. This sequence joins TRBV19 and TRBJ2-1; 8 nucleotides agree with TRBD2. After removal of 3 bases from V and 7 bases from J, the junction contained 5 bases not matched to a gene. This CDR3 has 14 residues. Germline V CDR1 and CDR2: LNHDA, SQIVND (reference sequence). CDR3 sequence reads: CASSMRTSWNEQFF. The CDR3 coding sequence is TGTGCCAGTAGTATGAGGACTAGCTGGAATGAGCAGTTCTTC.

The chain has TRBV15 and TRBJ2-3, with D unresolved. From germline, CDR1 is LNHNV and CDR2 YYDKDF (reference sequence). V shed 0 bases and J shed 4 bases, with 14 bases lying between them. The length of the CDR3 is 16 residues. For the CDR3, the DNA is TGTGCCACCAGCAGAGATCGTAGGAGTGCGTCAGATACGCAGTATTTT. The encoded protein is CATSRDRRSASDTQYF.

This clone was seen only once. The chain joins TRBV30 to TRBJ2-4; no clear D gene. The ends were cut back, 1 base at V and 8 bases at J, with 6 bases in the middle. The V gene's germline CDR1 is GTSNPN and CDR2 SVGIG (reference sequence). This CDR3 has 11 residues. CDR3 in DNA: TGTGCCTGGAGTGGTTCGGACATTCAGTACTTC. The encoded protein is CAWSGSDIQYF.

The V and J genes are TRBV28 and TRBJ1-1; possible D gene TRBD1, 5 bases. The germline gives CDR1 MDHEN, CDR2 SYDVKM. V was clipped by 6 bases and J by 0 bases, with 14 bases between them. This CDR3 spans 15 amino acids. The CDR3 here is CASRQAGLLNTEAFF. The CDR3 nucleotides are TGTGCCAGCAGACAAGCGGGACTCCTGAACACTGAAGCTTTCTTT.

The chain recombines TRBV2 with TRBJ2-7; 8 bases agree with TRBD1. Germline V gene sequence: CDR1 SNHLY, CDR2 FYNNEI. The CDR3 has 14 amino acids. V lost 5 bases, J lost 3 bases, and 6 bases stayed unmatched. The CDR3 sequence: CASSWTGSIYEQYF. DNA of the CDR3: TGTGCCAGCAGTTGGACAGGGTCAATCTACGAGCAGTACTTC.

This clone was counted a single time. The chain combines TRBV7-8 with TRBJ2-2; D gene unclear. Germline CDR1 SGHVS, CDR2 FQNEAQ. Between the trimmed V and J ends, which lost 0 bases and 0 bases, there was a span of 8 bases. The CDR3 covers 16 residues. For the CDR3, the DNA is TGTGCCAGCAGCTTAGCGACACGAGCGAACACCGGGGAGCTGTTTTTT. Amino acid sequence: CASSLATRANTGELFF.

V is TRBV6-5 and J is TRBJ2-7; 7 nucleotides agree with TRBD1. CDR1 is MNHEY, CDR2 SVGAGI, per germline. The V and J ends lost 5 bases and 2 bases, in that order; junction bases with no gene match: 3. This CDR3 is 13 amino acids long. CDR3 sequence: CASSRTGPYEQYF. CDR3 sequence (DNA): TGTGCCAGCAGTAGGACAGGACCCTACGAGCAGTACTTC.

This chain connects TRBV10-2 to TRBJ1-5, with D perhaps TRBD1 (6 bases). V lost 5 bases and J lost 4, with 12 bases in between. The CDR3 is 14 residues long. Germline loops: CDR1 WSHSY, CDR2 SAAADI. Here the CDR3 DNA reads TGCGCCAGCAGTCCGGGACACTCAAATCAGCCCCAGCATTTT. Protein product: CASSPGHSNQPQHF.

The CDR3 DNA follows: TGTGCCAGCGGACTAGAGATGCGGAATGAGCAGTTCTTC. Translating gives CASGLEMRNEQFF. This chain joins TRBV2 and TRBJ2-1, with 7 positions matching TRBD2. Germline trimming cut 8 bases from V and 7 bases from J; bases unmatched to any gene: 8. CDR3 size: 13 residues. Germline V gene lookup returns CDR1 SNHLY and CDR2 FYNNEI.

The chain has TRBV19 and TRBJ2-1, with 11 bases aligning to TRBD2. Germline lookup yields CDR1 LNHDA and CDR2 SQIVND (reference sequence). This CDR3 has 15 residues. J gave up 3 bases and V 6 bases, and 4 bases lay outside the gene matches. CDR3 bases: TGTGCCAGTAGACCGGGGACTAGCGGCTACAATGAGCAGTTCTTC. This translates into CASRPGTSGYNEQFF.

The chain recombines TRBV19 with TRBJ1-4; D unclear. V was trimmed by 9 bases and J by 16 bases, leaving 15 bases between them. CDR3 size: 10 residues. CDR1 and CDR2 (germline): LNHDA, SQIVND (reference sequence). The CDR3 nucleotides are TGTGCCAGGATGTCGAGGAATCGGTTTTTT. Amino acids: CARMSRNRFF.

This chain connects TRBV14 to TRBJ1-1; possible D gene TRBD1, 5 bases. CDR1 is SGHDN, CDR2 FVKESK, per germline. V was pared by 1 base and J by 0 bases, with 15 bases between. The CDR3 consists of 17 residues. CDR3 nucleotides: TGTGCCAGCAGCCAAGTAGTCGGGGGTCTAATGAACACTGAAGCTTTCTTT. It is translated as CASSQVVGGLMNTEAFF.

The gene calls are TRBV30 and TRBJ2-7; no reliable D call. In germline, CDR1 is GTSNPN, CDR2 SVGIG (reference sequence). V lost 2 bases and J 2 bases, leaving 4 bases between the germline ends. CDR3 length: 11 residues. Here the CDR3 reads CAWSPAYEQYF. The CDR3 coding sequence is TGTGCCTGGAGTCCGGCCTACGAGCAGTACTTC.

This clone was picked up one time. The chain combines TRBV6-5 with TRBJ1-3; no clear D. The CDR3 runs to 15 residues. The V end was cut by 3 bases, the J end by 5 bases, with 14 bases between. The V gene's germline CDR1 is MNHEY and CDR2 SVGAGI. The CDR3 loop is CASSYTREWRNTIYF. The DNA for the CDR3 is TGTGCCAGCAGTTATACTCGGGAGTGGAGAAACACCATATATTTT.